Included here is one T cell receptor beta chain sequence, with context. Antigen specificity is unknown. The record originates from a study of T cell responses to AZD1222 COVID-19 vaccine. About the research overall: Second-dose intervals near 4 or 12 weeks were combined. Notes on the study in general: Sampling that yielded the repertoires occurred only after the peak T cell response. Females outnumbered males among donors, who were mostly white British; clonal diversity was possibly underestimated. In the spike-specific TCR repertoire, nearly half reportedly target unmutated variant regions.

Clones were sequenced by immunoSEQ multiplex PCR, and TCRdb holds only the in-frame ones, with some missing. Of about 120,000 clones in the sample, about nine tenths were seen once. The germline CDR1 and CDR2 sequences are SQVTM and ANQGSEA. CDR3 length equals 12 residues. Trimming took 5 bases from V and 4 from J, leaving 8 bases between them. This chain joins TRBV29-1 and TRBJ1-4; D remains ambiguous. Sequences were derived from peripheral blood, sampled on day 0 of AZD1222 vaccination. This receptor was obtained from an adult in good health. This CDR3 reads CSVPGGNEKLFF. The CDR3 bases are TGCAGCGTTCCCGGAGGTAATGAAAAACTGTTTTTT.